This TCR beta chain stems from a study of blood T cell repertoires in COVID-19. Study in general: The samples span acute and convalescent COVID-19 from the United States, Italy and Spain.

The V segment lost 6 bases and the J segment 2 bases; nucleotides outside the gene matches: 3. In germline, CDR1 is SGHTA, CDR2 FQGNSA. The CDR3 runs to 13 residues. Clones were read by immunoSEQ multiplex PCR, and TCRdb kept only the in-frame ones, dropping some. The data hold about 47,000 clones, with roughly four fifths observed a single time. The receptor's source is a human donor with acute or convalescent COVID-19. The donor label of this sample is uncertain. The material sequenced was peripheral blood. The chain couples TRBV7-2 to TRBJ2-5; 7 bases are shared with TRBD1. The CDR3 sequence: CASRGQNQETQYF. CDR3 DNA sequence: TGTGCCAGCAGGGGACAGAATCAAGAGACCCAGTACTTC.